This record covers a single T cell receptor beta chain. This sample stems from a study of blood T cell repertoires in COVID-19. About the research overall: Material from acute and convalescent COVID-19 was sourced from the United States, Italy and Spain. From T cells, B-cell-depleted T cells, or PBMCs came the material, which was cDNA or gDNA.

Under the authors' procedure: Reference gene primers were amplified, and this amplification served to estimate nucleated cell counts. Repertoires were generated with immunoSEQ multiplex PCR, while TCRdb's copy carries only in-frame clones and drops some. The DNA gave D and trimming, while V, J and clone size come from that table. The sample shows around 260,000 clones, 84% of them seen only once. The V gene's germline CDR1 is SGDLS and CDR2 YYNGEE. Trimming cost V 4 bases and J 10 bases, with 15 bases left between them. The CDR3 is 14 residues long. This TCR was recovered from an older person with COVID-19, enrolled during active disease. The sample was peripheral blood. The gene calls are TRBV9 and TRBJ1-6, with D possibly matching TRBD1 (5 bases). The CDR3 coding sequence is TGTGCCAGCAGCACAAGTCAGGGTAGCTCACCCCTCCACTTT. Translated: CASSTSQGSSPLHF.